The text below deals with one TCR beta chain. The protocol was immunoSEQ multiplex PCR, while the TCRdb copy is restricted to in-frame clones and leaves out a portion. The sample consists of about 110,000 clones, 75% to 90% of them appearing once. This record belongs to a study of blood T cell repertoires in COVID-19. Study-level information: In each case, the material was cDNA or gDNA derived from T cells, B-cell-depleted T cells, or PBMCs.

CDR3 size: 15 residues. The germline gives CDR1 SNHLY, CDR2 FYNNEI. V lost 5 bases to trimming and J lost 1 base, with 12 bases between them. The receptor comes from a woman aged 55-69 years with acute or convalescent COVID-19. The gene calls are TRBV2 and TRBJ1-3, with D maybe TRBD1 (6 bases). Sequences were obtained from peripheral blood. The CDR3 is CASSFTGSSGNTIYF. For the CDR3, the DNA is TGTGCCAGCAGTTTTACAGGGTCATCTGGAAACACCATATATTTT.